The 20 T cell receptor beta chains reported below all come from one sample, sequenced in a study of cytotoxic CD8 clonotypes in ibrutinib-treated CLL. Libraries were prepared by immunoSEQ multiplex PCR; TCRdb keeps only in-frame clonotypes and omits some of them. The table has fewer than 90,000 clones, 68% seen once. The input for sequencing was PBMCs, taken after 12 months of ibrutinib treatment. These receptors were collected from a human donor with chronic lymphocytic leukemia.

This clone was detected only a few times. The rearrangement uses TRBV6-5 and TRBJ2-7; perhaps TRBD2 as D (6 bases). Germline V CDR1 and CDR2: MNHEY, SVGAGI. Trimming shortened V by 2 bases and J by 3 bases, and 11 bases separated the two germline ends. CDR3 length: 14 residues. The chain's CDR3 is CASSYAGPHYEQYF. The CDR3 DNA reads as TGTGCCAGCAGTTACGCGGGACCGCACTACGAGCAGTACTTC.

The J gene is TRBJ1-1, the V gene TRBV29-1; D unclear. Germline V gene lookup returns CDR1 SQVTM and CDR2 ANQGSEA. This CDR3 contains 11 residues. The V end lost 4 bases, the J end lost 1 base, and 4 bases lay between the germline ends. The CDR3 nucleotides are TGCAGCGTTGCAGAGAACACTGAAGCTTTCTTT. Its protein is CSVAENTEAFF.

The chain carries TRBV9 and TRBJ2-1; 9 bases align to TRBD2. The CDR3 contains 13 residues. CDR1 is SGDLS, CDR2 YYNGEE, per germline. Trimming took 2 bases from V and 7 from J; bases not matched to a gene: 1. The CDR3 DNA reads TGTGCCAGCAGCGTGCGGGGGGGGAATGAGCAGTTCTTC. Protein: CASSVRGGNEQFF.

V is TRBV2 and J is TRBJ2-2; TRBD1 agrees at 7 bases. Germline V gives CDR1 SNHLY, CDR2 FYNNEI. The junction had 17 bases not matched to a gene; V was cut back by 8 bases and J by 5 bases. CDR3 length: 17 amino acids. As DNA, the CDR3 is TGTGCCAGCCGTCGGTTGACCGGGACAGTCGAGACCGGGGAGCTGTTTTTT. It is translated as CASRRLTGTVETGELFF.

This clone was counted between two and nine times. The chain carries TRBV6-5 and TRBJ1-6; 9 bases are a match to TRBD1. The germline V gene has CDR1 MNHEY and CDR2 SVGAGI. The trim removed 6 bases at V and 6 bases at J, leaving 3 bases unmatched. The CDR3 spans 14 residues. CDR3 DNA sequence: TGTGCCAGCAGCCACAGGGGGCCTAATTCACCCCTCCACTTT. Translating gives CASSHRGPNSPLHF.

The rearrangement uses TRBV4-1 and TRBJ2-1; D unresolved. Germline loops: CDR1 MGHRA, CDR2 YSYEKL. V gave up 0 bases and J gave up 0 bases, with 9 bases separating them. The CDR3 is 16 residues long. CDR3 bases: TGCGCCAGCAGCCAAGAGAGGATAAGCTCCTACAATGAGCAGTTCTTC. It is translated as CASSQERISSYNEQFF.

The gene calls are TRBV6-5 and TRBJ1-5; 9 nucleotides agree with TRBD1. V lost 7 bases, J lost 6 bases, and 7 bases stayed unmatched. The CDR3 extends over 14 amino acids. Per germline, CDR1 MNHEY and CDR2 SVGAGI. CDR3 protein: CASTTGQGSQPQHF. CDR3 nucleotide sequence: TGTGCCAGCACCACGGGACAGGGAAGTCAGCCCCAGCATTTT.

The CDR3 sequence: CASSQPQTSGGEQYF. The CDR3 DNA reads TGTGCCAGCAGCCAACCCCAGACTAGCGGGGGGGAGCAGTACTTC. The V and J genes are TRBV4-2 and TRBJ2-7; 13 nucleotides agree with TRBD2. With 2 bases clipped from V and 7 bases from J, the junction kept 5 bases outside the gene matches. CDR3 length: 15 residues. Per germline, CDR1 LGHNA and CDR2 YNFKEQ.

CDR3 amino acids: CASSFNIGLHF. CDR3 DNA sequence: TGTGCCAGCAGCTTTAATATCGGGCTCCACTTT. The genes are TRBV7-2 and TRBJ1-6, with D unclear. This CDR3 has 11 residues. Trimming cost V 3 bases and J 16 bases, with 10 bases left between them. Germline CDR1 and CDR2: SGHTA and FQGNSA.

This chain connects TRBV6-5 to TRBJ2-7, with 7 bases fitting TRBD1. Germline V gene sequence: CDR1 MNHEY, CDR2 SVGAGI. Trimming at V came to 2 bases and at J to 3 bases, leaving 7 bases not matched to a gene. This CDR3 is 15 amino acids long. The CDR3 reads CASSYGRTGGYEQYF. The CDR3 DNA reads as TGTGCCAGCAGTTACGGTCGGACAGGTGGCTACGAGCAGTACTTC.

J is TRBJ2-7 and V is TRBV6-5; TRBD1 agrees at 8 bases. CDR3 length: 12 residues. Germline-derived CDR1 and CDR2 are MNHEY and SVGAGI. V dropped 4 bases and J dropped 10; count of bases not matched to a gene: 6. In DNA form, the CDR3 reads TGTGCCAGCAGTTCCGGACAGGGTAACCAGTACTTC. Amino acids: CASSSGQGNQYF.

This chain uses TRBV27 with TRBJ2-3, with TRBD1 matching over 9 bases. The CDR3 has 16 residues. CDR1 is MNHEY, CDR2 SMNVEV, per germline (reference sequence). V was pared by 6 bases and J by 2 bases, with 9 bases of the junction left unmatched. CDR3: CASRKSTGGLTDTQYF. CDR3 bases: TGTGCCAGCAGAAAGTCAACAGGGGGCCTCACAGATACGCAGTATTTT.

The chain links TRBV7-2 to TRBJ1-2; no reliable D call. V dropped 0 bases and J dropped 10 bases, with 6 bases sitting between them. CDR3 size: 11 residues. From germline, CDR1 is SGHTA and CDR2 FQGNSA. Here the CDR3 reads CASSLARVYTF. CDR3 sequence (DNA): TGTGCCAGCAGCTTAGCCCGGGTCTACACCTTC.

The chain employs TRBV2 and TRBJ1-5; D perhaps matches TRBD1 (6 bases). The ends were cut back, 4 bases at V and 2 bases at J, with 9 bases in the middle. CDR3 length: 14 amino acids. Germline V gene sequence: CDR1 SNHLY, CDR2 FYNNEI. The CDR3 loop reads CASSGGTRNQPQHF. The CDR3 coding sequence is TGTGCCAGCAGTGGCGGGACACGCAATCAGCCCCAGCATTTT.

This chain links TRBV5-8 with TRBJ2-5; 9 nucleotides agree with TRBD1. CDR3 length equals 15 residues. The germline CDR1 and CDR2 sequences are SGHTS and YDEGEE. The V gene end was trimmed by 4 bases and the J gene end by 5 bases; junction bases not matched to a gene: 9. CDR3 sequence (DNA): TGTGCCAGCAGCACCGGGACAGGGAATACGGAGACCCAGTACTTC. This gives the protein CASSTGTGNTETQYF.

The chain joins TRBV9 to TRBJ2-7, with D unclear. Trimming removed 4 bases from V and 2 bases from J, with 16 bases in between. Germline loops: CDR1 SGDLS, CDR2 YYNGEE. CDR3 length: 15 residues. The CDR3 loop is CASSPEGHAAYEQYF. Here the CDR3 DNA reads TGTGCCAGCAGCCCCGAAGGTCACGCAGCCTACGAGCAGTACTTC.

The gene calls are TRBV27 and TRBJ1-4; D gene unclear. Germline V lookup: CDR1 MNHEY, CDR2 SMNVEV (reference sequence). The CDR3 sequence is 15 residues long. Trimming stripped 6 bases from V and 7 bases from J, with 18 bases between. CDR3: CASSPFGSVGEKLFF. The DNA for the CDR3 is TGTGCCAGCAGCCCGTTCGGCTCCGTGGGTGAAAAACTGTTTTTT.

This clone was detected only once. The chain links TRBV2 to TRBJ2-2; 8 bases agree with TRBD2. Germline V lookup: CDR1 SNHLY, CDR2 FYNNEI. The CDR3 contains 15 residues. The V segment lost 8 bases and the J segment 2 bases; nucleotides outside the gene matches: 7. CDR3 loop: CASAGLAGNTGELFF. The CDR3 DNA sequence: TGTGCCAGCGCAGGACTAGCTGGAAACACCGGGGAGCTGTTTTTT.

CDR3: CASSYSQFTEAFF. Written as DNA, the CDR3 is TGTGCCAGCAGTTACTCCCAGTTCACTGAAGCTTTCTTT. The rearrangement uses TRBV6-5 and TRBJ1-1; D gene uncertain. V was pared by 0 bases and J by 4 bases, with 6 bases between. Germline V CDR1 and CDR2: MNHEY, SVGAGI. The CDR3 runs to 13 residues.

This clone was detected only a few times. The chain recombines TRBV30 with TRBJ1-6; D is perhaps TRBD1 (5 bases). Germline-derived CDR1 and CDR2 are GTSNPN and SVGIG (reference sequence). The CDR3 length is 14 residues. CDR3 loop: CARRRGKSDSPLHF. The CDR3 DNA sequence: TGTGCTCGGCGGAGGGGCAAATCGGATTCACCCCTCCACTTT. Using reference TRBV30 and TRBJ1-6 for the parts outside the CDR3, the full variable domain is SQTIHQWPATLVQPVGSPLSLECTVEGTSNPNLYWYRQAAGRGLQLLFYSVGIGQISSEVPQNLSASRPQDRQFILSSKKLLLSDSGFYLCARRRGKSDSPLHFGNGTRLTVT.